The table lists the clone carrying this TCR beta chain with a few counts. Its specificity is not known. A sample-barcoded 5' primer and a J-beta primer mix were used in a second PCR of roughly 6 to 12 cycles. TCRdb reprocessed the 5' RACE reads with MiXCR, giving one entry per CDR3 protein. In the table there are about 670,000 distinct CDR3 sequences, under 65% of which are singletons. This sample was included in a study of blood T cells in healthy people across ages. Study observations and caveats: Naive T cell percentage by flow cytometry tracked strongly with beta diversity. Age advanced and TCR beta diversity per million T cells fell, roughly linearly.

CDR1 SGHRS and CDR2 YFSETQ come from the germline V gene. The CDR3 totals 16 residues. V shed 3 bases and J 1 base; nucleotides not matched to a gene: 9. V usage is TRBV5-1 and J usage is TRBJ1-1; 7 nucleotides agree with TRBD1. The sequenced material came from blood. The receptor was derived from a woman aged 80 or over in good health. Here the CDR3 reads CASSSGPGQPNTEAFF. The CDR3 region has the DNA TGCGCCAGCAGCTCCGGCCCGGGACAGCCGAACACTGAAGCTTTCTTT. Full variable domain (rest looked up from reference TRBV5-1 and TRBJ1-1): KAGVTQTPRYLIKTRGQQVTLSCSPISGHRSVSWYQQTPGQGLQFLFEYFSETQRNKGNFPGRFSGRQFSNSRSEMNVSTLELGDSALYLCASSSGPGQPNTEAFFGQGTRLTVV.